This entry is about one T cell receptor beta chain. Sequencing used immunoSEQ multiplex PCR; TCRdb keeps in-frame clones, though not all of them. Counted here are 39,000 or so clones, approximately 94% occurring once; the ten biggest clones make up approximately 8.7%. This entry belongs to a study of T cell changes during pregnancy in multiple sclerosis. The starting material was CD8+ T cells from peripheral blood mononuclear cells, obtained in the third trimester of pregnancy. The source of this sequence is a female donor with multiple sclerosis, enrolled in a pregnancy study.

This CDR3 is CASSEWLAEETQYF. The CDR3 DNA sequence: TGTGCCAGCAGTGAATGGCTAGCGGAAGAGACCCAGTACTTC. This chain connects TRBV2 to TRBJ2-5; 7 bases agree with TRBD2. The CDR3 sequence is 14 residues long. Germline V gene data show CDR1 as SNHLY and CDR2 as FYNNEI. J lost 3 bases, V lost 2 bases, and 3 bases had no gene match. The full variable domain, completed using reference TRBV2 and TRBJ2-5, is EPEVTQTPSHQVTQMGQEVILRCVPISNHLYFYWYRQILGQKVEFLVSFYNNEISEKSEIFDDQFSVERPDGSNFTLKIRSTKLEDSAMYFCASSEWLAEETQYFGPGTRLLVL.